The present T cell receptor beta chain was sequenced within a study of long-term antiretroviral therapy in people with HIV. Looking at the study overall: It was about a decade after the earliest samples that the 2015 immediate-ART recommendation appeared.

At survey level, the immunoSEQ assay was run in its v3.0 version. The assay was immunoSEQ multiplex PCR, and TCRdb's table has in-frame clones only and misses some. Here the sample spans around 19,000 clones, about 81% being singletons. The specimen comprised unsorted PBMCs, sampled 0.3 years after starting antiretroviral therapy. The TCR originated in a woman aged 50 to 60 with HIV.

DNA for the CDR3: TGTGCCTGGAGTGAAACAGGGGGTGACACTGAAGCTTTCTTT. Translating it yields CAWSETGGDTEAFF. The chain is built from TRBV30 and TRBJ1-1; TRBD1 matches 8 bases. The CDR3 is made up of 14 amino acids. CDR1 and CDR2 from the germline V gene are GTSNPN and SVGIG (reference sequence). With V trimmed by 1 base and J by 3 bases, 4 bases remained unmatched.